The entry below gives a single T cell receptor beta chain sequence along with its context. Making the TCR beta cDNA relied on 5'RACE template switching with UMIs. TCRdb reprocessed the 5' RACE reads, with one entry per CDR3 protein and no DNA. The table for this sample gives about 160,000 distinct CDR3 sequences. The entry originates in a study of T cells expressing NK-cell markers. The wider study: Investigators obtained TCR beta repertoires from sorted CD3+CD56+NKG2C+, CD3+CD56+NKG2C- and CD3+CD56-NKG2C+ T cells. Among the eight sequenced donors, seven tested HCMV-seropositive and one tested seronegative.

The sample was blood T cells: a sorted CD56 or NKG2C T cell subset, CD4+ or CD8+ T cells, or bulk PBMC T cells (not recorded which). This TCR derives from a woman aged 18 to 75 in good health.

CDR3 residues: CASSAGLAGGTADTQYF. This sequence joins TRBV2 and TRBJ2-3; TCRdb calls TRBD2, which cannot be checked without DNA. Germline CDR1 is SNHLY and CDR2 is FYNNEI. This CDR3 has 17 amino acids.